A selection of T cell receptor beta chains follows, all from one sample in a study of blood T cell repertoires in COVID-19. Assay: immunoSEQ multiplex PCR; the TCRdb copy retains only in-frame clones and omits some. The table lists tens of thousands of clones, roughly 86% of them singletons. Sequencing was done on a sample of peripheral blood. These receptors came from a man older than 75 with active or convalescent COVID-19. Both conserved end residues are part of each CDR3. Clone size, where shown, is once, few, many, or a class for clones that have expanded.

>TRBV4-1|NA|TRBJ2-7|11
CASSLGDEQYF
>TRBV30|NA|TRBJ2-1|15
CAWSARGALYNEQFF
>TRBV7-2|NA|TRBJ2-5|14
CASSFWRNQETQYF
>TRBV4-1|NA|TRBJ1-3|16
CASSQEGTGSGNTIYF
>TRBV28|NA|TRBJ1-5|15
CASSQGGHSNQPQHF
>TRBV5-1|once|TRBJ1-5|15
CASSLDSLSNQPQHF
>TRBV27|NA|TRBJ2-7|15
CASSPSRGRPPKGYF
>TRBV28|once|TRBJ1-2|15
CASSSGGQGNYGYTF
>TRBV5-4|NA|TRBJ2-5|15
CASSGVVGGPSTQYF
>TRBV10-3|NA|TRBJ2-1|16
CAISDPLAGGRNEQFF
>TRBV19|NA|TRBJ1-5|14
CASSRQGAGQPQHF
>TRBV28|NA|TRBJ1-2|12
CASTGGADGYTF
>TRBV10-2|NA|TRBJ1-5|16
CASSEQQAGRDQPQHF
>TRBV21-1|NA|TRBJ2-3|16
CASSKTPGPRVDTQYF
>TRBV30|NA|TRBJ1-1|14
CAWSVRGGNTEAFF
>TRBV14|NA|TRBJ2-3|20
CASSQVLRLAGVVSTDTQYF
>TRBV28|NA|TRBJ1-1|15
CASSLDVTGPTEAFF
>TRBV27|few|TRBJ1-4|18
CASRGTGSSSATNEKLFF
>TRBV28|few|TRBJ1-1|13
CASSFDRNTEAFF
>TRBV18|once|TRBJ1-1|12
CASSTAVAEAFF
>TRBV11-2|NA|TRBJ2-7|15
CASSPQLAGTYEQYF
>TRBV9|NA|TRBJ2-3|15
CASSAASGIKNTQYF
>TRBV6-2/TRBV6-3|NA|TRBJ1-2|14
CASSYFRGLYGYTF
>TRBV27|NA|TRBJ1-1|13
CASRLQGSMTAFF
>TRBV10-3|NA|TRBJ2-7|13
CAISEQGGTEQYF
>TRBV7-8|NA|TRBJ2-3|16
CASSLVTGKATDTQYF
>TRBV7-2|NA|TRBJ2-7|14
CASMSGQGVDEQYF
>TRBV10-1|NA|TRBJ1-1|23
CASTRSYVGRSRDRGERNTEAFF
>TRBV5-3|NA|TRBJ2-2|15
CARSCSGIPTGELFF
>TRBV5-1|NA|TRBJ1-4|16
CASSSASGREGEKLFF
>TRBV3-1/TRBV3-2|once|TRBJ2-3|12
CASSQDGHTQYF
>TRBV30|NA|TRBJ1-3|12
CAWGYSGNTIYF
>TRBV4-3|NA|TRBJ1-1|15
CASSQEGLMDTEAFF
>TRBV5-1|NA|TRBJ2-1|17
CASSPRTGPSSYNEQFF
>TRBV5-4|NA|TRBJ2-3|15
CASSPPGQGTDTQYF
>TRBV6-4|NA|TRBJ2-1|14
CASSAQRGDREQFF
>TRBV15|NA|TRBJ2-3|15
CATSRPRGNTDTQYF
>TRBV14|NA|TRBJ2-5|12
CASSHLRGTQYF
>TRBV6-6|once|TRBJ2-1|17
CASSRVLIGHTYNEQFF
>TRBV7-2|NA|TRBJ2-7|16
CASSLGLAGGQEEQYF
>TRBV19|NA|TRBJ1-5|14
CASSPAGGNQPQHF
>TRBV9|once|TRBJ1-1|15
CASSLLRTGHTEAFF